These T cell receptor beta chains were read from a single sample in a study of blood T cell repertoires in COVID-19. Sequenced by immunoSEQ multiplex PCR; TCRdb stores in-frame clones only, minus some. Of roughly 220,000 clones in the sample, under 90% were seen once. Sequenced: peripheral blood. The receptors were gathered from a man aged 25 to 40 with active or convalescent COVID-19. Each CDR3 is given with its conserved first and last residue. The order of the fields is V gene, CDR3 protein.

TRBV28,CASTFFGGSASGGYTF
TRBV6-5,CASTTGGYGYTF
TRBV6-5,CATQTGSSSGNTIYF
TRBV7-2,CASSLGQDYNSPLHF
TRBV12-2,CASRLEGQSSYNSPLHF
TRBV27,CASRGPYEQYF
TRBV27,CASNSSGRSGYTF
TRBV27,CASSLYGARSVGEQFF
TRBV5-4,CASSVIRGNEQFF
TRBV7-8,CASSFTGMSTDTQYF
TRBV20-1,CSASRRAGGTGELFF
TRBV3-1/TRBV3-2,CASSQRTITEAFF
TRBV7-2,CASSYRGGNTEAFF
TRBV4-2,CASSQDGAGPGNEQFF
TRBV28,CASSLFHSRGSSYGYTF
TRBV6-5,CASSQKRQSYTEAFF
TRBV3-1/TRBV3-2,CASSQEARRAPTYEQYF
TRBV5-1,CASREGDTGELFF
TRBV27,CASSSFRVKTRGKSTGELFF
TRBV4-3,CASSQDSRGEKLFF